This TCR beta chain stems from a study of cytotoxic CD8 clonotypes in ibrutinib-treated CLL. General observations from the study: Upon ibrutinib response clonality rose, and upon progression it fell back toward baseline.

Regarding this clone: What it binds is unknown.

Sequenced by immunoSEQ multiplex PCR; TCRdb stores in-frame clones only, minus some. The table shows about 140,000 clones, with approximately 90% occurring only once. The CDR3 length is 14 residues. The V and J ends lost 6 bases and 2 bases respectively, with 12 bases between them. CDR1 and CDR2 (germline): SGHAT, FQNNGV. The V call is TRBV11-2, the J call TRBJ2-3; no clear D. The specimen comprised PBMCs, sampled after 12 months of ibrutinib treatment. This TCR was recovered from a human donor with chronic lymphocytic leukemia. The CDR3 DNA reads TGTGCCAGCAGAAGGAAACAGTCCACAGATACGCAGTATTTT. It yields the protein CASRRKQSTDTQYF.